These 30 T cell receptor beta chains share one sample of origin, sequenced in a study of blood T cell repertoires in COVID-19 (dated by TCRdb to the early 2020s). Preparation of the library involved the immunoSEQ multiplex PCR assay. Held by TCRdb, this immuneACCESS table contains in-frame sequences only and omits some clones. Under half of the omission traces to an unresolved V gene where checked; the cause of the rest is unknown. This sample holds under 250,000 clones; 86% were observed only once. The biggest ten clones account for roughly 5.2% of the sample. The material sequenced was peripheral blood. These receptors all come from a woman aged 80 or older with COVID-19, enrolled during active disease.

The V gene is TRBV28, the J gene TRBJ1-2, with D uncertain. Germline CDR1 is MDHEN and CDR2 is SYDVKM. V lost 6 bases to trimming and J lost 8 bases, with 25 bases between them. This CDR3 is built from 16 residues. CDR3 bases: TGTGCCAGCAGACCCCCTCCGGGGTTCGGGATCGGAGGCTACACCTTC. Translation: CASRPPPGFGIGGYTF.

The chain links TRBV7-6 to TRBJ1-1, with D unresolved. The germline CDR1 and CDR2 sequences are SGHVS and FNYEAQ. This CDR3 comprises 13 residues. V lost 6 bases and J 3 bases, leaving 11 bases between the germline ends. CDR3: CASSNWADTEAFF. In DNA form, the CDR3 reads TGTGCCAGCAGTAATTGGGCTGACACTGAAGCTTTCTTT.

The chain combines TRBV18 with TRBJ1-2, with 8 bases aligning to TRBD1. The V gene end was trimmed by 5 bases and the J gene end by 7 bases; junction bases not matched to a gene: 18. The CDR3 sequence is 17 residues long. Germline loops: CDR1 KGHSH, CDR2 LQKENI. This CDR3 reads CASSTIRDRNSMTGYTF. The CDR3 nucleotides are TGTGCCAGCTCAACGATCCGGGACAGGAATAGTATGACTGGCTACACCTTC.

This chain uses TRBV9 with TRBJ2-2; 7 bases agree with TRBD1. Germline V lookup: CDR1 SGDLS, CDR2 YYNGEE. CDR3 length: 15 residues. The ends lost 4 bases at V and 0 bases at J; junction bases unmatched: 3. The DNA for the CDR3 is TGTGCCAGCAGCTCGACAGGGACGAACACCGGGGAGCTGTTTTTT. It translates to CASSSTGTNTGELFF.

The rearrangement uses TRBV11-2 and TRBJ2-7; maybe TRBD1 (5 bases). CDR1 and CDR2 (germline): SGHAT, FQNNGV. V lost 0 bases, J lost 4 bases, and 10 bases lay in between. The CDR3 has 14 residues. The CDR3 sequence: CASSLERGPYEQYF. As DNA, the CDR3 is TGTGCCAGCAGCTTAGAAAGGGGTCCGTACGAGCAGTACTTC.

The CDR3 loop is CASSSPPGELFF. DNA for the CDR3: TGTGCCAGCAGCTCTCCCCCCGGGGAGCTGTTTTTT. The chain links TRBV7-3 to TRBJ2-2; D unresolved. The CDR3 length is 12 residues. CDR1 is SGHTA, CDR2 FQGTGA, per germline. V was pared by 4 bases and J by 6 bases, with 6 bases between.

The rearrangement joins TRBV7-2 to TRBJ1-1; the D is unclear. CDR1 and CDR2 from the germline V gene are SGHTA and FQGNSA. The V end lost 0 bases, the J end lost 1 base, and 9 bases lay between the germline ends. The CDR3 runs 15 residues. The CDR3 coding sequence is TGTGCCAGCAGCTTAGCGGCAAGAGGGAACACTGAAGCTTTCTTT. Protein sequence: CASSLAARGNTEAFF.

The J gene is TRBJ2-3, the V gene TRBV6-6, with D perhaps matching TRBD2 (7 bases). Germline V gene lookup returns CDR1 MNHNY and CDR2 SVGAGI (reference sequence). Trimming took 8 bases from V and 4 from J, leaving 19 bases between them. This CDR3 is 15 amino acids long. Here the CDR3 reads CASWGRGAGADTQYF. DNA for the CDR3: TGTGCCAGCTGGGGTCGGGGGGCGGGGGCAGATACGCAGTATTTT.

The rearrangement links TRBV28 to TRBJ2-3; 13 bases are a match to TRBD2. V dropped 4 bases and J dropped 4; count of bases not matched to a gene: 8. This CDR3 has 17 amino acids. The germline gives CDR1 MDHEN, CDR2 SYDVKM. Written as DNA, the CDR3 is TGTGCCAGCAGTTCCCCAACTAGCGGGGGGGCGCCAGATACGCAGTATTTT. This sequence encodes CASSSPTSGGAPDTQYF. Looking up the rest from reference TRBV28 and TRBJ2-3 gives the full variable domain: DVKVTQSSRYLVKRTGEKVFLECVQDMDHENMFWYRQDPGLGLRLIYFSYDVKMKEKGDIPEGYSVSREKKERFSLILESASTNQTSMYLCASSSPTSGGAPDTQYFGPGTRLTVL.

This clone turned up a few times. The genes are TRBV4-1 and TRBJ1-1, with D perhaps matching TRBD1 (5 bases). V lost 5 bases and J 1 base, leaving 14 bases between the germline ends. Germline CDR1 is MGHRA and CDR2 is YSYEKL. CDR3 length: 15 amino acids. The CDR3 spells CASSIRVVENTEAFF. The CDR3 DNA reads TGCGCCAGCAGCATCAGGGTAGTAGAGAACACTGAAGCTTTCTTT.

The count of this clone is one. The chain links TRBV5-1 to TRBJ2-3; D perhaps matches TRBD2 (5 bases). Germline CDR1 reads SGHRS; CDR2 reads YFSETQ. The CDR3 loop spans 16 amino acids. V lost 2 bases and J 2 bases, leaving 15 bases between the germline ends. Here the CDR3 reads CASSFVLPGNTDTQYF. CDR3 nucleotide sequence: TGCGCCAGCAGCTTCGTTCTGCCGGGGAACACAGATACGCAGTATTTT.

The chain links TRBV7-8 to TRBJ1-1; maybe TRBD1 (6 bases). V was clipped by 5 bases and J by 1 base, with 17 bases between them. CDR1 and CDR2 from the germline V gene are SGHVS and FQNEAQ. The CDR3 has 16 amino acids. The DNA for the CDR3 is TGTGCCAGCAGCCTCGGGGGGCAGGGAGCGAACACTGAAGCTTTCTTT. It yields the protein CASSLGGQGANTEAFF. The full variable domain, its missing parts supplied by reference TRBV7-8 and TRBJ1-1, is GAGVSQSPRYKVAKRGQDVALRCDPISGHVSLFWYQQALGQGPEFLTYFQNEAQLDKSGLPSDRFFAERPEGSVSTLKIQRTQQEDSAVYLCASSLGGQGANTEAFFGQGTRLTVV.

The V and J genes are TRBV6-1 and TRBJ1-1, with D maybe TRBD1 (6 bases). From germline, CDR1 is MNHNS and CDR2 SASEGT. V was clipped by 4 bases and J by 5 bases, with 23 bases between them. The CDR3 is 17 amino acids. CDR3 residues: CASSARTVGVKGTEAFF. Written as DNA, the CDR3 is TGTGCCAGCAGTGCCCGGACAGTTGGGGTGAAAGGGACTGAAGCTTTCTTT.

This clone was detected only once. The chain uses TRBV2 and TRBJ2-7, with 9 bases that match TRBD2. From germline, CDR1 is SNHLY and CDR2 FYNNEI. J lost 6 bases, V lost 1 base, and 7 bases had no gene match. CDR3 length equals 15 residues. CDR3 in DNA: TGTGCCAGCAGTGAAGTAGCGGGGGTCCTCCGCGAGCAGTACGTC. This codes for CASSEVAGVLREQYV.

The chain is built from TRBV2 and TRBJ1-4; 9 nucleotides align to TRBD1. Germline trimming cut 6 bases from V and 8 bases from J; bases unmatched to any gene: 10. Germline CDR1 and CDR2: SNHLY and FYNNEI. This CDR3 has 15 residues. The CDR3 nucleotides read TGTGCCAGCAGCTCCCAAGGACAGGGGAGGGAAAAACTGTTTTTT. Protein sequence: CASSSQGQGREKLFF.

V and J are TRBV28 and TRBJ1-2; D possibly corresponds to TRBD1 (5 bases). Trimming left V 4 bases short and J 1 base short, with 19 bases between. The CDR3 contains 17 residues. Germline V gene lookup returns CDR1 MDHEN and CDR2 SYDVKM. As DNA, the CDR3 is TGTGCCAGCAGTTCCCCTTTGACAGCTAGTAGTAACTATGGCTACACCTTC. Translated: CASSSPLTASSNYGYTF.

This clone was seen only once. This sequence joins TRBV5-4 and TRBJ1-1; D not certain. CDR3 length: 14 residues. V dropped 4 bases and J dropped 7 bases, with 17 bases sitting between them. Germline V gives CDR1 SGHNT, CDR2 YYREEE (reference sequence). The CDR3 DNA reads TGTGCCAGCAGCCCATCTAGCCGGCCGGTTGAAGCTTTCTTT. Translating it yields CASSPSSRPVEAFF.

The chain joins TRBV7-2 to TRBJ1-1; D remains ambiguous. CDR1 is SGHTA and CDR2 is FQGNSA in the germline V gene. Trimming stripped 6 bases from V and 0 bases from J, with 14 bases between. This CDR3 has 15 residues. The CDR3 spells CASSLTRGLNTEAFF. CDR3 DNA sequence: TGTGCCAGCAGTCTCACCCGGGGTTTGAACACTGAAGCTTTCTTT.

A few counts support this clone. The genes are TRBV12-3 or TRBV12-4 and TRBJ1-5; the D gene is possibly TRBD1 (5 bases). Trimming stripped 4 bases from V and 4 bases from J, with 8 bases between. The CDR3 spans 13 residues. CDR3 sequence: CASSYQGNQPQHF. The CDR3 coding sequence is TGTGCCAGCAGTTACCAGGGAAATCAGCCCCAGCATTTT.

This clone turned up a few times. For the CDR3, the DNA is TGTGCCAGCAGTTTATTGGGTGGGAGTTATGGCTACACCTTC. This encodes CASSLLGGSYGYTF. The chain combines TRBV27 with TRBJ1-2; D call uncertain. Per germline, CDR1 MNHEY and CDR2 SMNVEV (reference sequence). This CDR3 comprises 14 residues. The V gene lost 1 base and the J gene lost 5 bases, with 11 bases spanning the gap.

The chain combines TRBV28 with TRBJ2-3; 12 nucleotides line up with TRBD1. This CDR3 contains 20 residues. Germline CDR1 MDHEN, CDR2 SYDVKM. V shed 5 bases, J shed 8 bases, and the junction held 23 bases outside the gene matches. The CDR3 loop reads CASSLFSLVGTGGLVGTQYF. Here the CDR3 DNA reads TGTGCCAGCAGTCTCTTTTCACTTGTAGGGACAGGGGGCTTGGTGGGTACGCAGTATTTT.

CDR3 in amino acids: CASSLKGLETQYF. CDR3 nucleotide sequence: TGTGCCAGCAGCTTAAAGGGGCTCGAGACCCAGTACTTC. This sequence joins TRBV5-4 and TRBJ2-5; D possibly corresponds to TRBD1 (5 bases). Trimming removed 2 bases from V and 5 bases from J, with 10 bases in between. The CDR3 is made up of 13 amino acids. Germline V gene data show CDR1 as SGHNT and CDR2 as YYREEE (reference sequence).

V and J are TRBV2 and TRBJ1-5, with 9 bases fitting TRBD1. The junction had 6 bases not matched to a gene; V was cut back by 6 bases and J by 3 bases. This CDR3 spans 15 amino acids. Per germline, CDR1 SNHLY and CDR2 FYNNEI. Here the CDR3 reads CASRRDRVDNQPQHF. The CDR3 region has the DNA TGTGCCAGCAGGCGGGACAGGGTAGACAATCAGCCCCAGCATTTT.

The rearrangement joins TRBV4-1 to TRBJ2-5; perhaps TRBD2 as D (5 bases). Germline lookup yields CDR1 MGHRA and CDR2 YSYEKL. V lost 2 bases, J lost 5 bases, and 12 bases lay in between. This CDR3 contains 14 residues. CDR3 coding DNA: TGCGCCAGCAGCCAAAGAGACGGGGATGAGACCCAGTACTTC. The encoded protein is CASSQRDGDETQYF.

The rearrangement uses TRBV19 and TRBJ2-3, with 10 bases aligning to TRBD2. CDR3 size: 15 residues. CDR1 LNHDA and CDR2 SQIVND come from the germline V gene (reference sequence). After removal of 7 bases from V and 4 bases from J, the junction contained 8 bases not matched to a gene. In nucleotides, the CDR3 is TGTGCCAGTAAAAGCGGGGGGGCCGGGGCAGATACGCAGTATTTT. Amino acids: CASKSGGAGADTQYF.

This chain uses TRBV28 with TRBJ2-6, with no clear D. The CDR3 is made up of 17 amino acids. V lost 2 bases, J lost 1 base, and 12 bases lay in between. CDR1 and CDR2 (germline): MDHEN, SYDVKM. As DNA, the CDR3 is TGTGCCAGCAGTTTACAGACTCATAGGTCTGGGGCCAACGTCCTGACTTTC. Translating gives CASSLQTHRSGANVLTF.

The chain links TRBV2 to TRBJ1-2; a possible D gene is TRBD1 (6 bases). The CDR3 loop spans 15 amino acids. V was trimmed by 4 bases and J by 5 bases, leaving 17 bases between them. The germline V gene encodes CDR1 SNHLY and CDR2 FYNNEI. The CDR3 sequence: CASSAQRTVSYGYTF. The CDR3 DNA follows: TGTGCCAGCAGTGCACAAAGGACAGTCTCTTATGGCTACACCTTC.

The V and J genes are TRBV9 and TRBJ2-2; 9 nucleotides line up with TRBD1. Germline CDR1 and CDR2: SGDLS and YYNGEE. Trimming took 4 bases from V and 7 from J; bases not matched to a gene: 17. The CDR3 covers 18 residues. The CDR3 spells CASSLTGGANVFGGELFF. CDR3 DNA: TGTGCCAGCAGCCTTACAGGGGGCGCGAATGTATTTGGCGGGGAGCTGTTTTTT. Filled out from reference TRBV9 and TRBJ2-2, the complete variable domain reads DSGVTQTPKHLITATGQRVTLRCSPRSGDLSVYWYQQSLDQGLQFLIQYYNGEERAKGNILERFSAQQFPDLHSELNLSSLELGDSALYFCASSLTGGANVFGGELFFGEGSRLTVL.

The V gene is TRBV7-8, the J gene TRBJ2-7; possibly TRBD1 for D (5 bases). CDR1 is SGHVS, CDR2 FQNEAQ, per germline. Trimming pared 5 bases from V and 3 bases from J, leaving 11 bases between. This CDR3 has 13 amino acids. The CDR3: CASSEDTLYEQYV. CDR3 sequence (DNA): TGTGCCAGCAGCGAGGACACCCTCTACGAGCAGTACGTC.

The V call is TRBV15, the J call TRBJ1-2, with D possibly TRBD1 on 5 matching bases. The V end lost 7 bases, the J end lost 8 bases, and 20 bases lay between the germline ends. The CDR3 extends over 14 amino acids. Per germline, CDR1 LNHNV and CDR2 YYDKDF (reference sequence). The CDR3 sequence is CATTLGGGLPGYTF. The CDR3 nucleotides are TGTGCCACCACTCTGGGCGGGGGATTACCCGGCTACACCTTC. Together with reference TRBV15 and TRBJ1-2, the CDR3 gives the full variable domain: DAMVIQNPRYQVTQFGKPVTLSCSQTLNHNVMYWYQQKSSQAPKLLFHYYDKDFNNEADTPDNFQSRRPNTSFCFLDIRSPGLGDTAMYLCATTLGGGLPGYTFGSGTRLTVV.